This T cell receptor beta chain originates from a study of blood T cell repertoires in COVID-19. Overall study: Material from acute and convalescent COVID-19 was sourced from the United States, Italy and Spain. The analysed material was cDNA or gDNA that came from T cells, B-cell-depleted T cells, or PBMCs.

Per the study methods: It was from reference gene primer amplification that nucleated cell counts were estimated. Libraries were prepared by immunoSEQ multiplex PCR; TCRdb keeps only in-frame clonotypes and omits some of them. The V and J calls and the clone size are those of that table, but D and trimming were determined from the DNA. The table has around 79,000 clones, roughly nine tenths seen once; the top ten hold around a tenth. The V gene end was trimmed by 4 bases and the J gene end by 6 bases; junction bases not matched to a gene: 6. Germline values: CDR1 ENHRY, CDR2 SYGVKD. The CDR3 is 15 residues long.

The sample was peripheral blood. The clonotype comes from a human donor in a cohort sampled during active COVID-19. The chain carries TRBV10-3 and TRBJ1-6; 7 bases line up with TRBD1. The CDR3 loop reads CAISGGQPANSPLHF. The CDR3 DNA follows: TGTGCCATCAGTGGGGGACAGCCAGCTAATTCACCCCTCCACTTT.